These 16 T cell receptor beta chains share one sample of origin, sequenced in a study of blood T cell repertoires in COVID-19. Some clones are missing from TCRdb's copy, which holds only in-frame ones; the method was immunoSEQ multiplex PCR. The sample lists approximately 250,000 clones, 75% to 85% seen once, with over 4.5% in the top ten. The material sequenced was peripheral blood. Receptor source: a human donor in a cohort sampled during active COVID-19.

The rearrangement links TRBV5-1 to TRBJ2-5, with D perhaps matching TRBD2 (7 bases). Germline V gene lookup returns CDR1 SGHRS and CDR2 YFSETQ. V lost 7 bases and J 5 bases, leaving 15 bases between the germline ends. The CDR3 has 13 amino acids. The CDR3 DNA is TGCGCCAGCTCCGCCGGGGGGCGCGAGACCCAGTACTTC. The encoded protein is CASSAGGRETQYF.

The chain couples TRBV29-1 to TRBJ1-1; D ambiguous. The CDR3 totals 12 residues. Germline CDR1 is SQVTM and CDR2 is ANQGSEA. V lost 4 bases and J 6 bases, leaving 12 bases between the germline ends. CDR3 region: CSVVWGASEAFF. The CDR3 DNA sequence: TGCAGCGTTGTATGGGGAGCTTCTGAAGCTTTCTTT.

The CDR3 sequence: CASSPNPVGGGAAKNIQYF. The DNA for the CDR3 is TGTGCCAGCAGCCCAAACCCTGTTGGGGGAGGGGCGGCCAAAAACATTCAGTACTTC. V is TRBV27 and J is TRBJ2-4; 7 nucleotides match TRBD2. V trimming: 6 bases; J trimming: 1 base; junction bases outside the gene matches: 18. This CDR3 contains 19 residues. Germline CDR1 and CDR2: MNHEY and SMNVEV (reference sequence).

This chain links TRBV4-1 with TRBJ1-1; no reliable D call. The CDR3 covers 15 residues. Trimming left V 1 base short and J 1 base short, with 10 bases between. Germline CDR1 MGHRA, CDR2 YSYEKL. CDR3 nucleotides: TGCGCCAGCAGCCAAGGGCACAGTGCGAACACTGAAGCTTTCTTT. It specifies CASSQGHSANTEAFF.

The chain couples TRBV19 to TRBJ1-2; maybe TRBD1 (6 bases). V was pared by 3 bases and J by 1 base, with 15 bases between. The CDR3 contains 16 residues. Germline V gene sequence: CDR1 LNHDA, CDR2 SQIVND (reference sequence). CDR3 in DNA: TGTGCCAGTAGTATTGGGCTCAGGGGTGGTAACTATGGCTACACCTTC. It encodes CASSIGLRGGNYGYTF.

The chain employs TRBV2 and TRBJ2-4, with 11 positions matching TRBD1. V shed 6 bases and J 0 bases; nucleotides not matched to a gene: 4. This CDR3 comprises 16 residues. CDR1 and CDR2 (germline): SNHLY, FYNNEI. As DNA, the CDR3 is TGTGCCAGCAGAGATGGACAGGGGGCAGCCAAAAACATTCAGTACTTC. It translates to CASRDGQGAAKNIQYF.

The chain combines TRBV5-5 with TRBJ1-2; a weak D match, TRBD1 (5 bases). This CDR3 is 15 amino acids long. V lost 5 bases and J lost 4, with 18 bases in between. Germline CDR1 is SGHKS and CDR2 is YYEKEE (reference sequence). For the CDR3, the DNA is TGTGCCAGCAGTTGGGCAGGGCAGGGAGGCTATGGCTACACCTTC. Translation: CASSWAGQGGYGYTF.

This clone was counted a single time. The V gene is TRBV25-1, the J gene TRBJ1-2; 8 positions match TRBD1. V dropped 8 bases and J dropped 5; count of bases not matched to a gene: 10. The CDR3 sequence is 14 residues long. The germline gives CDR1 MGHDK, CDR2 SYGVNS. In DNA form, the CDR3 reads TGTGCCAGCTCGCCTGGACAGGGCTGGTATGGCTACACCTTC. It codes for CASSPGQGWYGYTF.

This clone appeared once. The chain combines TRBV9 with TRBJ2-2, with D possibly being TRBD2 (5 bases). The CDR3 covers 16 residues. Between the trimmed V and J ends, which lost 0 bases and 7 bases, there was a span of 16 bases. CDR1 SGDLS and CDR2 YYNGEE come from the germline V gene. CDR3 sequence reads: CASSVGGRRVGGELFF. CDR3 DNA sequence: TGTGCCAGCAGCGTAGGGGGAAGGCGGGTCGGCGGGGAGCTGTTTTTT.

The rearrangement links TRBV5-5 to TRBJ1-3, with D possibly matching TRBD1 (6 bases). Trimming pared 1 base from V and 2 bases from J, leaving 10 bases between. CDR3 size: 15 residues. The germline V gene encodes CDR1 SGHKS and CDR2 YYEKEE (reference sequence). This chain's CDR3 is CASSLFTGTGNTIYF. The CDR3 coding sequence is TGTGCCAGCAGCTTGTTCACAGGGACTGGAAACACCATATATTTT.

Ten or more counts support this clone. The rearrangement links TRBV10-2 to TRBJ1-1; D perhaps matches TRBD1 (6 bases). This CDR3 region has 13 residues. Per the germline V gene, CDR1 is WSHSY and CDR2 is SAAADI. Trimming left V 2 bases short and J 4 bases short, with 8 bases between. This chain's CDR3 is CASSEGQLTEAFF. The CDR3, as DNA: TGCGCCAGCAGTGAGGGACAGCTCACTGAAGCTTTCTTT.

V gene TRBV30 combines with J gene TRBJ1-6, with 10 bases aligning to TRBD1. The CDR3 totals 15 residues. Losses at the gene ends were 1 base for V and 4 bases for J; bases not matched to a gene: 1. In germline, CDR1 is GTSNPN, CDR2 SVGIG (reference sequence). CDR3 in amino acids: CAWSAGQGYNSPLHF. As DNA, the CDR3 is TGTGCCTGGAGTGCGGGACAGGGGTATAATTCACCCCTCCACTTT.

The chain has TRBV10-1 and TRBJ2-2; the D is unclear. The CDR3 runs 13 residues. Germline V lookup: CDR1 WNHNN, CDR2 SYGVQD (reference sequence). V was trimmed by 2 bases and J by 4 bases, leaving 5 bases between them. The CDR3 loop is CASSERVTGELFF. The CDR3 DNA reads TGCGCCAGCAGTGAGAGAGTCACCGGGGAGCTGTTTTTT.

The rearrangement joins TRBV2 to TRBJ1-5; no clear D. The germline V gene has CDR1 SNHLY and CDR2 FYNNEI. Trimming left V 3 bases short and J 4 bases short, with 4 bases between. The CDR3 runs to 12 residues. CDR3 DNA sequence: TGTGCCAGCAGTGACTTTAATCAGCCCCAGCATTTT. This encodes CASSDFNQPQHF.

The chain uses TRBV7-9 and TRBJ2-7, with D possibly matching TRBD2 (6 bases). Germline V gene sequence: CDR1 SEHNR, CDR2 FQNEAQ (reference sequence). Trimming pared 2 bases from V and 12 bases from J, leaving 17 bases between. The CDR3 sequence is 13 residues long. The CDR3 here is CASSLSWEDHLYF. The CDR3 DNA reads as TGTGCCAGCAGCTTAAGTTGGGAGGATCATTTGTACTTC. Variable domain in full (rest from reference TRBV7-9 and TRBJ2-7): DTGVSQNPRHKITKRGQNVTFRCDPISEHNRLYWYRQTLGQGPEFLTYFQNEAQLEKSRLLSDRFSAERPKGSFSTLEIQRTEQGDSAMYLCASSLSWEDHLYFGPGTRLTVT.

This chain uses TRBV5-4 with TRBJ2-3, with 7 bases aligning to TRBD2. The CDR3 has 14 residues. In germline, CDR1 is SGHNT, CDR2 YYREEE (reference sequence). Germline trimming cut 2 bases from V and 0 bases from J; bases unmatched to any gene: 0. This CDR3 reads CASSFSGSTDTQYF. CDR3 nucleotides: TGTGCCAGCAGCTTTAGCGGGAGCACAGATACGCAGTATTTT. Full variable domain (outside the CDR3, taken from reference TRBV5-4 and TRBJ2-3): ETGVTQSPTHLIKTRGQQVTLRCSSQSGHNTVSWYQQALGQGPQFIFQYYREEENGRGNFPPRFSGLQFPNYSSELNVNALELDDSALYLCASSFSGSTDTQYFGPGTRLTVL.